The 27 T cell receptor beta chains below come from one sample, sequenced in a study of CD8 T cells in ankylosing spondylitis. Using its own MiXCR run on the 5' RACE reads, TCRdb lists one record per CDR3 protein. The sample contains about 260,000 distinct CDR3 sequences, roughly a quarter of which appear only once. Input material: blood, either unsorted or a sorted T cell fraction (not recorded which). The receptors were gathered from a male donor with ankylosing spondylitis or in good health (not recorded which).

This clonotype was seen more than once but under ten times. The chain joins TRBV20-1 to TRBJ2-5, with 10 bases matching TRBD1. Trimming at V came to 5 bases and at J to 3 bases, leaving 9 bases not matched to a gene. The CDR3 totals 15 residues. CDR1 is DFQATT, CDR2 SNEGSKA, per germline (reference sequence). This chain's CDR3 is CSAPIPGQGKETQYF. The CDR3 DNA sequence: TGCAGTGCTCCTATACCGGGACAGGGGAAAGAGACCCAGTACTTC.

This clonotype was recorded many times. V gene TRBV20-1 combines with J gene TRBJ2-1, with 10 positions matching TRBD2. After removal of 3 bases from V and 3 bases from J, the junction contained 2 bases not matched to a gene. Germline assignment: CDR1 DFQATT and CDR2 SNEGSKA (reference sequence). The CDR3 totals 14 residues. Here the CDR3 reads CSASIAGGYNEQFF. CDR3 nucleotides: TGCAGTGCTAGTATAGCGGGGGGCTACAATGAGCAGTTCTTC.

This clonotype has a count of ten or more. The rearrangement joins TRBV6-5 to TRBJ1-6; D gene unclear. Germline CDR1 and CDR2: MNHEY and SVGAGI. CDR3 length equals 13 residues. Trimming left V 0 bases short and J 14 bases short, with 11 bases between. The CDR3 region is CASSYSTLSSLHF. CDR3 nucleotide sequence: TGTGCCAGCAGTTACTCGACTTTATCATCCCTCCACTTT.

V is TRBV5-6 and J is TRBJ2-7; 7 bases agree with TRBD1. Germline V gene data show CDR1 as SGHDT and CDR2 as YYEEEE. Trimming cost V 4 bases and J 3 bases; bases outside gene matches: 4. The CDR3 extends over 13 amino acids. The CDR3 sequence is CASSVTGFYEQYF. The CDR3 DNA reads as TGTGCCAGCAGCGTGACAGGGTTCTACGAGCAGTACTTC. Looking up the rest from reference TRBV5-6 and TRBJ2-7 gives the full variable domain: DAGVTQSPTHLIKTRGQQVTLRCSPKSGHDTVSWYQQALGQGPQFIFQYYEEEERQRGNFPDRFSGHQFPNYSSELNVNALLLGDSALYLCASSVTGFYEQYFGPGTRLTVT.

This clonotype appeared many times. V is TRBV5-5 and J is TRBJ2-1; D possibly corresponds to TRBD1 (6 bases). The ends were cut back, 2 bases at V and 15 bases at J, with 21 bases in the middle. This CDR3 has 14 amino acids. Germline V gives CDR1 SGHKS, CDR2 YYEKEE (reference sequence). CDR3: CASSFSRTADMLFF. In DNA form, the CDR3 reads TGTGCCAGCAGCTTTTCAAGGACAGCCGACATGTTGTTCTTC.

This clonotype was recorded a few times. The chain joins TRBV7-2 to TRBJ2-4; no definite D call. Between the trimmed V and J ends, which lost 3 bases and 10 bases, there was a span of 13 bases. Germline V CDR1 and CDR2: SGHTA, FQGNSA. The CDR3 length is 13 residues. CDR3 coding DNA: TGTGCCAGCAGCTTTTTCGATAGGGAAATTCAGTACTTC. It encodes CASSFFDREIQYF.

This clonotype has just a few counts. V usage is TRBV6-1 and J usage is TRBJ1-4; D possibly corresponds to TRBD1 (6 bases). V dropped 6 bases and J dropped 3 bases, with 17 bases sitting between them. The germline V gene has CDR1 MNHNS and CDR2 SASEGT. The CDR3 totals 16 residues. The CDR3 nucleotides read TGTGCCAGCAGAGGTCAGGGGCGCAGGGCTAATGAAAAACTGTTTTTT. Amino acids: CASRGQGRRANEKLFF.

The CDR3 nucleotides are TGTGCCATCAGTGAGTCGTTGGCAGGACAGATTTACGAGCAGTACTTC. The encoded protein is CAISESLAGQIYEQYF. The V call is TRBV10-3, the J call TRBJ2-7, with D tentatively TRBD1 (6 bases). V gave up 0 bases and J gave up 4 bases, with 16 bases separating them. The CDR3 sequence is 16 residues long. The germline CDR1 and CDR2 sequences are ENHRY and SYGVKD.

This clonotype was detected ten times or more. The chain uses TRBV11-1 and TRBJ1-5; a weak D match, TRBD1 (5 bases). In germline, CDR1 is SGHAT, CDR2 FQDESV (reference sequence). With 2 bases removed from V and 2 bases from J, the gap between germline ends came to 19 bases. The CDR3 covers 18 residues. The CDR3 region is CASSLWQGLSGGNQPQHF. The CDR3 region has the DNA TGTGCCAGCAGCTTATGGCAGGGCCTGAGCGGGGGCAATCAGCCCCAGCATTTT.

The chain is built from TRBV10-1 and TRBJ2-3; possibly TRBD1 for D (5 bases). Germline V CDR1 and CDR2: WNHNN, SYGVQD (reference sequence). The CDR3 contains 14 residues. Trimming pared 3 bases from V and 1 base from J, leaving 8 bases between. The CDR3 sequence is CASSDRVGTDTQYF. The CDR3, as DNA: TGCGCCAGCAGTGACAGGGTCGGCACAGATACGCAGTATTTT.

In its sample, this clonotype was seen many times. The rearrangement joins TRBV7-2 to TRBJ2-4; 11 bases map to TRBD2. Germline-derived CDR1 and CDR2 are SGHTA and FQGNSA. V was pared by 3 bases and J by 7 bases, with 5 bases of the junction left unmatched. This CDR3 comprises 15 residues. For the CDR3, the DNA is TGTGCCAGCAGCTTGGGGACTAGCGGTACTAACATTCAGTACTTC. Translated: CASSLGTSGTNIQYF.

V and J are TRBV12-3 or TRBV12-4 and TRBJ2-3; the D is unclear. Trimming removed 7 bases from V and 5 bases from J, with 13 bases in between. This CDR3 region has 13 residues. In DNA, the CDR3 is TGTGCCAGCACCCCCCCAGCATTAGATACGCAGTATTTT. Protein: CASTPPALDTQYF.

The V call is TRBV12-3 or TRBV12-4, the J call TRBJ2-7, with TRBD2 identical over 10 bases. The CDR3 is made up of 17 amino acids. The V segment lost 1 base and the J segment 0 bases; nucleotides outside the gene matches: 6. The CDR3 DNA reads TGTGCCAGCAGTTTAGGTAGCGGGGGGCCCAGCTCCTACGAGCAGTACTTC. Translated, it gives CASSLGSGGPSSYEQYF.

This clonotype was detected a few times. The chain joins TRBV15 to TRBJ2-5; D ambiguous. The CDR3 contains 16 residues. The ends were cut back, 1 base at V and 1 base at J, with 13 bases in the middle. Germline loops: CDR1 LNHNV, CDR2 YYDKDF (reference sequence). CDR3 sequence: CATSRGNAPSQETQYF. The CDR3 nucleotides are TGTGCCACCAGCAGAGGAAACGCACCGAGCCAAGAGACCCAGTACTTC.

This clonotype was counted at least ten times. This chain connects TRBV12-3 or TRBV12-4 to TRBJ2-5; no clear D. Between the trimmed V and J ends, which lost 3 bases and 4 bases, there was a span of 9 bases. The CDR3 runs to 13 residues. The CDR3, as DNA: TGTGCCAGCAGTTTTCGATTTTCAGAGACCCAGTACTTC. Its translation is CASSFRFSETQYF.

This clonotype was seen at least ten times. This chain links TRBV5-1 with TRBJ1-2, with D possibly being TRBD1 (5 bases). Germline V gives CDR1 SGHRS, CDR2 YFSETQ. The CDR3 has 16 amino acids. Trimming stripped 0 bases from V and 4 bases from J, with 16 bases between. The DNA for the CDR3 is TGCGCCAGCAGCTTGGCCTCTGGACCAGGGACCTATGGCTACACCTTC. This translates into CASSLASGPGTYGYTF.

As to this clonotype: A read error may produce the germline difference seen at one junction end. J is TRBJ2-3 and V is TRBV29-1; possibly TRBD1 for D (6 bases). The germline V gene has CDR1 SQVTM and CDR2 ANQGSEA. The CDR3 consists of 14 residues. CDR3 region: CSVEGGPGTDTQYF. In DNA, the CDR3 is TGCAGCGTCGAAGGGGGTCCGGGGACAGATACGCAGTATTTT.

This clonotype has a handful of counts. The J gene is TRBJ2-5, the V gene TRBV9; D might be TRBD1 (6 bases). The V gene lost 2 bases and the J gene lost 2 bases, with 10 bases spanning the gap. The germline V gene has CDR1 SGDLS and CDR2 YYNGEE. The CDR3 covers 14 residues. CDR3 coding DNA: TGTGCCAGCAGCGTGGACAGCCTTCAAGAGACCCAGTACTTC. Its translation is CASSVDSLQETQYF.

This clonotype was seen more than once but under ten times. The CDR3 DNA reads TGTGCCAGCAGTGACGAGTTAGACACCGGGGAGCTGTTTTTT. Translating it yields CASSDELDTGELFF. The chain uses TRBV6-4 and TRBJ2-2; D not certain. The germline V gene has CDR1 MRHNA and CDR2 SNTAGT. Deletions cut 2 bases from V and 3 bases from J, with 7 bases between. The CDR3 covers 14 residues.

This clonotype was counted a few times. The chain recombines TRBV27 with TRBJ2-1, with 15 bases identical to TRBD2. Looked up from germline, CDR1 is MNHEY and CDR2 is SMNVEV (reference sequence). The V gene end was trimmed by 5 bases and the J gene end by 6 bases; junction bases not matched to a gene: 8. The CDR3 is 17 residues long. In nucleotides, the CDR3 is TGTGCCAGCAGTCCCTGGACTAGCGGGGGGGTAAGCAATGAGCAGTTCTTC. Translated: CASSPWTSGGVSNEQFF.

This clonotype was counted many times. The chain couples TRBV7-9 to TRBJ1-5; D gene unclear. Germline lookup yields CDR1 SEHNR and CDR2 FQNEAQ (reference sequence). Trimming pared 6 bases from V and 0 bases from J, leaving 12 bases between. The CDR3 extends over 15 amino acids. Here the CDR3 DNA reads TGTGCCAGCAGTCCGTCAAGTTATAGCAATCAGCCCCAGCATTTT. As protein: CASSPSSYSNQPQHF.

The rearrangement uses TRBV20-1 and TRBJ2-3, with D hard to call. Germline V gene lookup returns CDR1 DFQATT and CDR2 SNEGSKA (reference sequence). Between the trimmed V and J ends, which lost 1 base and 2 bases, there was a span of 7 bases. The CDR3 loop spans 13 amino acids. CDR3 sequence reads: CSARGDLTDTQYF. The DNA of the CDR3 is TGCAGTGCTAGAGGAGATCTCACAGATACGCAGTATTTT.

The rearrangement links TRBV2 to TRBJ1-5; no definite D call. Between the trimmed V and J ends, which lost 6 bases and 2 bases, there was a span of 8 bases. The CDR3 spans 13 residues. CDR1 and CDR2 from the germline V gene are SNHLY and FYNNEI. As DNA, the CDR3 is TGTGCCAGCAGGGGCCCAGGCAATCAGCCCCAGCATTTT. Translating it yields CASRGPGNQPQHF.

This clonotype has at least ten counts. The chain joins TRBV29-1 to TRBJ2-7; possibly TRBD1 for D (6 bases). V gave up 4 bases and J gave up 2 bases, with 12 bases separating them. The CDR3 totals 13 residues. Germline loops: CDR1 SQVTM, CDR2 ANQGSEA. CDR3 DNA sequence: TGCAGCGTTGCCGGGACACAGACCTACGAGCAGTACTTC. Protein product: CSVAGTQTYEQYF.

The sample holds many counts of this clonotype. This chain links TRBV29-1 with TRBJ2-2; D perhaps matches TRBD2 (6 bases). Germline V CDR1 and CDR2: SQVTM, ANQGSEA. The CDR3 totals 14 residues. V was trimmed by 2 bases and J by 6 bases, leaving 13 bases between them. For the CDR3, the DNA is TGCAGCGTTGAAAGGTGGGACTCGGCCGGGGAGCTGTTTTTT. Its translation is CSVERWDSAGELFF.

This clonotype occurred a few times. This chain connects TRBV5-5 to TRBJ2-7, with 9 bases fitting TRBD1. The CDR3 sequence is 15 residues long. Per germline, CDR1 SGHKS and CDR2 YYEKEE (reference sequence). V was pared by 3 bases and J by 2 bases, with 6 bases of the junction left unmatched. For the CDR3, the DNA is TGTGCCAGCAGCTACCGGGACAGGGCGCCCTACGAGCAGTACTTC. As protein: CASSYRDRAPYEQYF.

V and J are TRBV6-1 and TRBJ2-3, with D hard to call. From germline, CDR1 is MNHNS and CDR2 SASEGT. CDR3 length equals 13 residues. V was pared by 10 bases and J by 6 bases, with 17 bases between. The CDR3 loop is CATWGPFTDTQYF. CDR3 nucleotides: TGTGCCACCTGGGGTCCTTTCACGGATACGCAGTATTTT.